This section outlines one T cell receptor beta chain sequence together with its context. In the source study's methods: Estimation of nucleated cell counts relied on the amplification of reference gene primers. TCRdb's copy holds only in-frame clones and misses some; the assay was immunoSEQ multiplex PCR. The V and J calls and the clone size are those of that table, but D and trimming were determined from the DNA. In the table there are about 250,000 clones, roughly 85% of which are singletons. This specimen belongs to a study of blood T cell repertoires in COVID-19. About the research overall: Samples came from the United States, Italy and Spain, spanning acute and convalescent COVID-19. PBMCs, B-cell-depleted T cells, or T cells provided the cDNA or gDNA that made up the material.

This TCR was recovered from a man aged 18 to 29 with active or convalescent COVID-19. What was sequenced was peripheral blood.

CDR3 bases: TGTGCCAGCAGCCCCCGGGACAGAAACACTGAAGCTTTCTTT. Translating gives CASSPRDRNTEAFF. V usage is TRBV9 and J usage is TRBJ1-1, with 7 bases matching TRBD1. Germline trimming cut 4 bases from V and 2 bases from J; bases unmatched to any gene: 5. Germline-derived CDR1 and CDR2 are SGDLS and YYNGEE. The CDR3 loop spans 14 amino acids. The whole variable domain, filled in from reference TRBV9 and TRBJ1-1, reads DSGVTQTPKHLITATGQRVTLRCSPRSGDLSVYWYQQSLDQGLQFLIQYYNGEERAKGNILERFSAQQFPDLHSELNLSSLELGDSALYFCASSPRDRNTEAFFGQGTRLTVV.